These T cell receptor beta chains were read from a single sample in a study of blood T cell repertoires in COVID-19. Produced via immunoSEQ multiplex PCR; TCRdb's table is partial and in-frame only. Of some 200,000 clones in the sample, 80% were seen once. Sequenced sample: PBMCs or T cells enriched from blood (not recorded which). The receptors here all came from a woman in her 40s with acute COVID-19. CDR3s include the opening cysteine and the closing phenylalanine or tryptophan. A D gene is named only where the DNA matches it firmly. Clone size is stated in some rows and not others, as once, few, many or a class when expanded.

D	V	J	length	size	DNA	CDR3
.	TRBV5-4	TRBJ1-4	15	.	TGTGCCAGCAGCCTCGCAGGGGCGGGAGGTGAAAAACTGTTTTTT	CASSLAGAGGEKLFF
.	TRBV9	TRBJ1-2	15	.	TGTGCCAGCAGCGACCAGACGGGGTATGACCATGGCTACACCTTC	CASSDQTGYDHGYTF
TRBD2	TRBV27	TRBJ2-3	15	.	TGTGCCAGCAGTTGGGGACTAGCGGGTGCAGATACGCAGTATTTT	CASSWGLAGADTQYF
.	TRBV28	TRBJ1-6	13	.	TGTGCCAGCAGGGGAGGGTATAATTCACCCCTCCACTTT	CASRGGYNSPLHF
.	TRBV19	TRBJ1-1	11	.	TGTGCCAGTAGTACGGGGGCTGAAGCTTTCTTT	CASSTGAEAFF
TRBD1	TRBV7-2	TRBJ1-3	16	.	TGTGCCAGCAGCTTAGATGACAGGGCCTCTGGAAACACCATATATTTT	CASSLDDRASGNTIYF
TRBD1	TRBV24-1	TRBJ2-2	16	.	TGTGCCACCAGTCCACACAGGACAGGGCTGCCCGGGGAGCTGTTTTTT	CATSPHRTGLPGELFF
.	TRBV5-1	TRBJ1-2	13	few	TGCGCCAGCAGAGGGACAACTAACTATGGCTACACCTTC	CASRGTTNYGYTF
.	TRBV12-3/TRBV12-4	TRBJ1-1	13	.	TGTGCCAGCAGCCCCGGGGGGAACACTGAAGCTTTCTTT	CASSPGGNTEAFF
TRBD2	TRBV30	TRBJ2-3	18	.	TGTGCCTGGAGTAGTGGGTTAATAAGGGCGGGAGCCAGAGATACGCAGTATTTT	CAWSSGLIRAGARDTQYF
.	TRBV5-1	TRBJ1-6	13	.	TGCGCCAGCAGCTCCAGGTGGAATTCACCCCTCCACTTT	CASSSRWNSPLHF
.	TRBV6-5	TRBJ2-3	16	.	TGTGCCAGCAGTTACTCGAAGGGGCCCCGCACAGATACGCAGTATTTT	CASSYSKGPRTDTQYF
.	TRBV3-1/TRBV3-2	TRBJ2-3	14	.	TGTGCCAGCAGCCTCTGGACTAGCACAGATACGCAGTATTTT	CASSLWTSTDTQYF
.	TRBV2	TRBJ2-5	14	.	TGTGCCAGCAGTGTGGGGGCAAGGACAGAGACCCAGTACTTC	CASSVGARTETQYF
.	TRBV30	TRBJ2-2	15	once	TGTGCCTGGAGTGTACGGGACACCCACACCGGGGAGCTGTTTTTT	CAWSVRDTHTGELFF
.	TRBV9	TRBJ1-4	14	.	TGTGCCAGCAGCGTAGGGCAGGGGAATGAAAAACTGTTTTTT	CASSVGQGNEKLFF
TRBD2	TRBV7-2	TRBJ2-5	16	many	TGTGCCAGCAGCTTAGGAGCGGGGCGCATCCAAGAGACCCAGTACTTC	CASSLGAGRIQETQYF
.	TRBV12-3/TRBV12-4	TRBJ1-1	13	.	TGTGCCAGCAGTGCAACAGGGACGGTTGAAGCTTTCTTT	CASSATGTVEAFF
.	TRBV7-2	TRBJ1-2	16	.	TGTGCCAGCAGCATACCTCTAGGCCCCAGACCCTATGGCTACACCTTC	CASSIPLGPRPYGYTF
.	TRBV30	TRBJ1-2	12	.	TGTGCCTGGAGAGCGGATGACTATGGCTACACCTTC	CAWRADDYGYTF
TRBD1	TRBV28	TRBJ1-5	16	few	TGTGCCAGCAGTTTAGGGCCGGGACAGGGGAATCAGCCCCAGCATTTT	CASSLGPGQGNQPQHF
.	TRBV19	TRBJ1-5	16	.	TGTGCCAGTAATTTCAGGGCTCGTTCGGGCAATCAGCCCCAGCATTTT	CASNFRARSGNQPQHF
.	TRBV19	TRBJ1-1	15	.	TGTGCCAGTAGTATAGCCTGGGACATGAACACTGAAGCTTTCTTT	CASSIAWDMNTEAFF
.	TRBV5-1	TRBJ1-2	16	.	TGCGCCAGCAGCCTATCCGGGACACTTACTTTAGATGGCTACACCTTC	CASSLSGTLTLDGYTF
.	TRBV6-5	TRBJ1-1	14	.	TGTGCCAGCACGGGTGGGGGGGCTCATACTGAAGCTTTCTTT	CASTGGGAHTEAFF
.	TRBV9	TRBJ1-1	13	.	TGTGCCAGCAGCGGTACAGGGAGTACTGAAGCTTTCTTT	CASSGTGSTEAFF
TRBD1	TRBV6-5	TRBJ2-7	15	.	TGTGCCAGCAGTTACTCGAGGCCACAGGGGAACGAGCAGTACTTC	CASSYSRPQGNEQYF